This T cell receptor beta chain was identified in a study of cytomegalovirus exposure and HLA in healthy donors. The primer mix had 60 Vbeta and 13 Jbeta primers. Assay used: immunoSEQ multiplex PCR; TCRdb lists only in-frame clones, some missing. Counted here are about 120,000 clones, about 79% occurring once; the ten biggest clones make up 2% to 3%. The V end lost 0 bases, the J end lost 0 bases, and 8 bases lay between the germline ends. CDR3 size: 15 residues. Germline loops: CDR1 LGHNA, CDR2 YNFKEQ. This receptor was obtained from a young woman in good health and CMV-seronegative. This chain joins TRBV4-2 and TRBJ1-2; D unclear. Sequencing input: PBMCs. CDR3 DNA: TGTGCCAGCAGCCAAGAGGCCGCCTCTAACTATGGCTACACCTTC. Encoded protein: CASSQEAASNYGYTF.